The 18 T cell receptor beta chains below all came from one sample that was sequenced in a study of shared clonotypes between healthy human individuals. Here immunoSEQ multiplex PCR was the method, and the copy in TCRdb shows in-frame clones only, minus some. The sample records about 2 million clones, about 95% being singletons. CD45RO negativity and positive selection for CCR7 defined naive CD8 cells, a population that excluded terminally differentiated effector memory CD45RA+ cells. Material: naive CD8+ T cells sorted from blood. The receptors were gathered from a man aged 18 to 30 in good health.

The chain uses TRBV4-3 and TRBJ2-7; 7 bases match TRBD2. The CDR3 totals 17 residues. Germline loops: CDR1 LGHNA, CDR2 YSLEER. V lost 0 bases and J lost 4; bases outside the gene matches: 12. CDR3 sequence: CASSQDSLTGGGYEQYF. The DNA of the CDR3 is TGCGCCAGCAGCCAAGATAGTCTAACGGGAGGTGGGTACGAGCAGTACTTC.

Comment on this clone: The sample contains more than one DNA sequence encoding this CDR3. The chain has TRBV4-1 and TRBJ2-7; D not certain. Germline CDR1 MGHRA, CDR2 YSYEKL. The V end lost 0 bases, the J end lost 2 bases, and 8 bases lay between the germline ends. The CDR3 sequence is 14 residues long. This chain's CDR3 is CASSQEQGTYEQYF. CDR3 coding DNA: TGCGCCAGCAGCCAAGAACAAGGGACCTACGAGCAGTACTTC.

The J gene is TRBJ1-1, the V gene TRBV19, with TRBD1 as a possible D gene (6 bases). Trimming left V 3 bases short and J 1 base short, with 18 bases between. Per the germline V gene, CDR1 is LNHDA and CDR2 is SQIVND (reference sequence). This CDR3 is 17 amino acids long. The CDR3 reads CASSIQGREGSNTEAFF. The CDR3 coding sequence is TGTGCCAGTAGTATCCAGGGGCGGGAGGGATCGAACACTGAAGCTTTCTTT.

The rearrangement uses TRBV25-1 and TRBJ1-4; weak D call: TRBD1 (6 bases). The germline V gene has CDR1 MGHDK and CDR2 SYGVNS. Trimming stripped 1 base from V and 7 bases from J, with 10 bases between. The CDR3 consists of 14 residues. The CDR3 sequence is CASSEWGLSEKLFF. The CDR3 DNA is TGTGCCAGCAGTGAATGGGGGCTTAGTGAAAAACTGTTTTTT.

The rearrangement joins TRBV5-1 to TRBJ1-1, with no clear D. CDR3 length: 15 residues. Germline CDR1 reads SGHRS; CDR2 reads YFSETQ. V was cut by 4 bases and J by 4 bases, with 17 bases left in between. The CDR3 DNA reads TGCGCCAGCAGCCTGCTAGACCCGACGGGCACTGAAGCTTTCTTT. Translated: CASSLLDPTGTEAFF.

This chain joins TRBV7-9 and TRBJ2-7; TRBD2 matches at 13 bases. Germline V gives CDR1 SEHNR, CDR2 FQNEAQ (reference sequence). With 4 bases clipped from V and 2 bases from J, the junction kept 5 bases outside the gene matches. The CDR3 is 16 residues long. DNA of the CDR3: TGTGCCAGCAGCTCGACTAGCGGGGGGCTAACCTACGAGCAGTACTTC. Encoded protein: CASSSTSGGLTYEQYF. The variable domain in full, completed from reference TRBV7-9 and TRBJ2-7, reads DTGVSQNPRHKITKRGQNVTFRCDPISEHNRLYWYRQTLGQGPEFLTYFQNEAQLEKSRLLSDRFSAERPKGSFSTLEIQRTEQGDSAMYLCASSSTSGGLTYEQYFGPGTRLTVT.

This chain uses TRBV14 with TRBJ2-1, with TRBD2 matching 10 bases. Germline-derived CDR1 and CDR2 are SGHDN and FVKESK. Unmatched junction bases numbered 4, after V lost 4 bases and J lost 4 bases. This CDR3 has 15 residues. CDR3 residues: CASSPGLAVYNEQFF. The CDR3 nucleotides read TGTGCCAGCAGCCCTGGACTAGCGGTTTACAATGAGCAGTTCTTC.

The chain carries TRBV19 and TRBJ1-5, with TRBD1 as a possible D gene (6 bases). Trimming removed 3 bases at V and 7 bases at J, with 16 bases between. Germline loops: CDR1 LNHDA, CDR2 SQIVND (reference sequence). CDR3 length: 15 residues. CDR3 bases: TGTGCCAGTAGTATTGAAAGGGGGGACATCCAGCCCCAGCATTTT. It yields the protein CASSIERGDIQPQHF.

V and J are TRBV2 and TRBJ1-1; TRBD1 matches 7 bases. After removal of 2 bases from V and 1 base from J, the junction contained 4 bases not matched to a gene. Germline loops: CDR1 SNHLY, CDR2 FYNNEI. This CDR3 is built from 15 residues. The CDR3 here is CASSERGPKNTEAFF. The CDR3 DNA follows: TGTGCCAGCAGTGAAAGGGGGCCCAAGAACACTGAAGCTTTCTTT.

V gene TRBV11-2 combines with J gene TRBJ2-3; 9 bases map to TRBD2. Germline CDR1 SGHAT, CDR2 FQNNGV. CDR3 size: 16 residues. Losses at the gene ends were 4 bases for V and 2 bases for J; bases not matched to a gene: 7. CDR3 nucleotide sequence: TGTGCCAGCAGCTCCCAACTAGCGGGCCTCACAGATACGCAGTATTTT. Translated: CASSSQLAGLTDTQYF.

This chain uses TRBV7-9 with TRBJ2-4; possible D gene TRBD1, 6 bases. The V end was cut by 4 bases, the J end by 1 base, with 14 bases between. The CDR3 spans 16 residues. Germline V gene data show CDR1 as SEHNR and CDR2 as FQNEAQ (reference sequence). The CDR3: CASSSYRDHAKNIQYF. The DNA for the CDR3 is TGTGCCAGCAGCTCCTACAGGGATCACGCCAAAAACATTCAGTACTTC.

The DNA of the CDR3 is TGTGCCACCAGAGGTGGGGGACAGGGCTGGGAGACCCAGTACTTC. It is translated as CATRGGGQGWETQYF. This chain connects TRBV15 to TRBJ2-5; TRBD1 aligns across 9 bases. The CDR3 covers 15 residues. V was clipped by 6 bases and J by 5 bases; unmatched bases: 10. Germline CDR1 is LNHNV and CDR2 is YYDKDF (reference sequence).

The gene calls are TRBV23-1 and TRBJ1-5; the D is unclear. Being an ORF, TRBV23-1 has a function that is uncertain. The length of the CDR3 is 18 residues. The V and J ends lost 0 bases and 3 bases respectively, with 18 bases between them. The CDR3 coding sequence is TGCGCCAGCAGTCAATCTCTATGGACCCTCGAACTCAATCAGCCCCAGCATTTT. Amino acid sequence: CASSQSLWTLELNQPQHF.

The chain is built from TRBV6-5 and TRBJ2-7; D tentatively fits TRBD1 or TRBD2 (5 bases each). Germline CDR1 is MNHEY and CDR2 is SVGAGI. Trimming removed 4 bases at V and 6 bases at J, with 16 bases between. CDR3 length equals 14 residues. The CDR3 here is CASSSPGPRVEQYF. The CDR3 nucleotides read TGTGCCAGCAGTTCCCCGGGGCCAAGGGTCGAGCAGTACTTC.

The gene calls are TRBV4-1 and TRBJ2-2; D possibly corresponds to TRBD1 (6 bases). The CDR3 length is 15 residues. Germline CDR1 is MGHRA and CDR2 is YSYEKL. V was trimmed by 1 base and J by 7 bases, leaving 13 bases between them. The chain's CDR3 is CASSQAGGAFGELFF. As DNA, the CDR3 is TGCGCCAGCAGCCAAGCTGGGGGCGCGTTCGGGGAGCTGTTTTTT.

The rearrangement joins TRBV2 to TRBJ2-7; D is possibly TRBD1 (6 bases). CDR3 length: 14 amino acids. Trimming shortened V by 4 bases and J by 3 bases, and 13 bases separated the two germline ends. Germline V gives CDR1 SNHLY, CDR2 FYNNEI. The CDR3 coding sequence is TGTGCCAGCAGTGGTCAGGGGCCCCTCTACGAGCAGTACTTC. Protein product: CASSGQGPLYEQYF.

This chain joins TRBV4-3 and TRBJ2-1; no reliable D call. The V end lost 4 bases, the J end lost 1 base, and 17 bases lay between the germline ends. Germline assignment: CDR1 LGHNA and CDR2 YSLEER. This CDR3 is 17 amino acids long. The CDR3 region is CASSPRRWLRSYNEQFF. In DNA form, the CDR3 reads TGCGCCAGCAGCCCCCGGCGATGGTTGAGGTCCTACAATGAGCAGTTCTTC.

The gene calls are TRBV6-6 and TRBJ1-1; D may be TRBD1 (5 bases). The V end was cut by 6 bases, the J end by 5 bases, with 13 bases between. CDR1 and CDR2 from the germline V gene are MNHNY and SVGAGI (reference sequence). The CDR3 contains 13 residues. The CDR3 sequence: CASRTAGWTEAFF. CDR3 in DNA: TGTGCCAGCAGAACGGCAGGGTGGACTGAAGCTTTCTTT.